This T cell receptor beta chain was identified in a study of beta chain features in type 1 diabetes. Whole-study context: No age, gender or cell yield differences were seen between patients and healthy donors.

For this clone: Its antigen remains unidentified.

Investigators reverse transcribed all isolated RNA, so they sequenced expressed TCRB transcripts. TCRdb's copy holds only in-frame clones and misses some; the assay was immunoSEQ multiplex PCR. The data show 600,000 to 700,000 clones, under 15% seen once. This CDR3 contains 15 residues. Per germline, CDR1 SGHTS and CDR2 YDEGEE. V was clipped by 3 bases and J by 7 bases; unmatched bases: 4. General study points: Shorter TCRB CDR3s, moderately but significantly so, marked every one of the four CD4+ subsets in Type 1 diabetes patients. Whether TCRB rearrangement is influenced by HLA type went unresolved here.

The specimen sequenced was naive CD4+ T cells from blood. The receptor's source is a man between 18 and 29 years old with type 1 diabetes. The chain joins TRBV5-8 to TRBJ2-3; 14 nucleotides align to TRBD2. CDR3 protein: CASSSTSGGAYTQYF. The CDR3 DNA reads as TGTGCCAGCAGCTCGACTAGCGGGGGGGCATATACGCAGTATTTT.